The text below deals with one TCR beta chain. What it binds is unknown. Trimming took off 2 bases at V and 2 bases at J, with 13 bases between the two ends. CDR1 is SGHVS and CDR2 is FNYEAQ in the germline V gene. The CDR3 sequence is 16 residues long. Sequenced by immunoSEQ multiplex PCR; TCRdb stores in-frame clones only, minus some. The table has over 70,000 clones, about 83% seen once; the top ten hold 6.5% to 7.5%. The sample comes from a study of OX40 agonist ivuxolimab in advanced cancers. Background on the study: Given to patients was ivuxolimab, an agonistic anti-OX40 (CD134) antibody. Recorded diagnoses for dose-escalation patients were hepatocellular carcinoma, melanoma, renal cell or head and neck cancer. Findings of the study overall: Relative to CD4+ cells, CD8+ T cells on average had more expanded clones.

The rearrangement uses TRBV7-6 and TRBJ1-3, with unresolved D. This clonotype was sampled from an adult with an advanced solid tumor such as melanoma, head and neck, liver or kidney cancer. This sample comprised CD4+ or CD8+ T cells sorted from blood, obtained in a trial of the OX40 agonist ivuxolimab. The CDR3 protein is CASSLSPASTGNTIYF. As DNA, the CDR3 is TGTGCCAGCAGCTTATCCCCCGCGAGCACTGGAAACACCATATATTTT.